The entry below describes one T cell receptor (beta chain). The target antigen is unknown. This may stem from a read error, because a much larger clone lies one nucleotide away. The lymph nodes were axillary draining lymph nodes from breast cancer patients. This specimen belongs to a study of breast tumors, draining lymph nodes, adjacent tissues. General observations from the study: Tumor T cell lymph node origin was a supported hypothesis, not proven. Tumor TCR diversity was below lymph nodes but above nontumor tissue.

The V segment lost 8 bases and the J segment 6 bases; nucleotides outside the gene matches: 7. The CDR3 contains 14 residues. TCRdb re-called the multiplex PCR reads through MiXCR, storing one row per CDR3 protein. Altogether 100,000 or so distinct CDR3 sequences are present, around 20% being singletons, with the ten largest covering 1% to 1.5%. This chain joins TRBV12-3 or TRBV12-4 and TRBJ2-1; TRBD2 matches at 10 bases. This TCR derives from a female donor with breast cancer. Some clones in this sample may be carry-over from other donors' samples. Input material: axillary lymph node tissue. CDR3 nucleotide sequence: TGTGCCAGCGGCTTAGCGGGAGGAAGCAATGAGCAGTTCTTC. It encodes CASGLAGGSNEQFF.